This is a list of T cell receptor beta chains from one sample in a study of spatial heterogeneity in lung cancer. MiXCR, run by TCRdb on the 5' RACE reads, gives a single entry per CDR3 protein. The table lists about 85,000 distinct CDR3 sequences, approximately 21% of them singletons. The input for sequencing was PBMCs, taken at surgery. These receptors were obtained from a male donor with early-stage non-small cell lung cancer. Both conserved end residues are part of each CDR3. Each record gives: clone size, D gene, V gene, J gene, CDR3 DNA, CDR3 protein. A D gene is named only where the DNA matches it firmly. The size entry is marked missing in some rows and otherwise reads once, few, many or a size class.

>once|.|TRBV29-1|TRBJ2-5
TGCAGCGTTTCCCACGGGACTCTCCCTGACGAGACCCAGTACTTC
CSVSHGTLPDETQYF
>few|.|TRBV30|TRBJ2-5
TGTGCCTGGAGTGTAGGAATTGCCGGCGACTCGTGGGAGGAGACCCAGTACTTC
CAWSVGIAGDSWEETQYF
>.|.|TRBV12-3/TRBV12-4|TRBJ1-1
TGTGCCAGCAGACTTCAAATGAACACTGAAGCTTTCTTT
CASRLQMNTEAFF
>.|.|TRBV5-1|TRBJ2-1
TGCGCCAGCAGATCCCCCGGGACTTCAGCCAATGAGCAGTTCTTC
CASRSPGTSANEQFF
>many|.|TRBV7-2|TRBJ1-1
TGTGCCAGCAGACCAACGGTGAACACTGAAGCTTTCTTT
CASRPTVNTEAFF
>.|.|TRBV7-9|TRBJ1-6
TGTGCCAGCAGCCCCCCGGGGAGCTCCTATAATTCACCCCTCCACTTT
CASSPPGSSYNSPLHF
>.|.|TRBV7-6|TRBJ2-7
TGTGCCAGCAGCTTAGGCGTAAGCTCCTACGAGCAGTACTTC
CASSLGVSSYEQYF
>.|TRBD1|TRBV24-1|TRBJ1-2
TGTGCCACCAGTGATACTGGGACAGGGGGCGGCTACACCTTC
CATSDTGTGGGYTF
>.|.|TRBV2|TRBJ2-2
TGTGCCAGCAGTGTCTCATCCGGGGAGCTGTTTTTT
CASSVSSGELFF
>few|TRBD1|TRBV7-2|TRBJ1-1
TGTGCCAGCAGCCCCGGGGCCCGGGACAGGGGACTCTTAGCTGAAGCTTTCTTT
CASSPGARDRGLLAEAFF